The present entry profiles one TCR beta chain with its context. Its antigen remains unknown. This sample is drawn from a study of vaccination and CD4 T cells after COVID-19. The assay that was used to sequence DNA from cultured CD4+ T cells was the Oncomine TCR Beta short-read assay. MiXCR, applied by TCRdb to the PCR reads, yields one record per CDR3 protein. Of 14,000 to 15,000 distinct CDR3 sequences detected, 65% to 80% appear once; the ten largest clones hold approximately 10%. As to treatment: roughly 11-day PBMC culture with coronavirus spike peptide pools or control peptides (ViraFEST assay). Germline trimming cut 9 bases from V and 0 bases from J; bases unmatched to any gene: 9. The germline V gene encodes CDR1 KGHDR and CDR2 SFDVKD. CDR3 length: 16 amino acids.

The receptor was isolated from a human donor who had recovered from COVID-19. The chain employs TRBV24-1 and TRBJ2-2; 7 nucleotides agree with TRBD1. Material: CD4+ T cells from blood, cultured in vitro. The CDR3 nucleotides are TGTGCCACCGGGGGAAGACAGGGACCGAACACCGGGGAGCTGTTTTTT. Translation gives CATGGRQGPNTGELFF.